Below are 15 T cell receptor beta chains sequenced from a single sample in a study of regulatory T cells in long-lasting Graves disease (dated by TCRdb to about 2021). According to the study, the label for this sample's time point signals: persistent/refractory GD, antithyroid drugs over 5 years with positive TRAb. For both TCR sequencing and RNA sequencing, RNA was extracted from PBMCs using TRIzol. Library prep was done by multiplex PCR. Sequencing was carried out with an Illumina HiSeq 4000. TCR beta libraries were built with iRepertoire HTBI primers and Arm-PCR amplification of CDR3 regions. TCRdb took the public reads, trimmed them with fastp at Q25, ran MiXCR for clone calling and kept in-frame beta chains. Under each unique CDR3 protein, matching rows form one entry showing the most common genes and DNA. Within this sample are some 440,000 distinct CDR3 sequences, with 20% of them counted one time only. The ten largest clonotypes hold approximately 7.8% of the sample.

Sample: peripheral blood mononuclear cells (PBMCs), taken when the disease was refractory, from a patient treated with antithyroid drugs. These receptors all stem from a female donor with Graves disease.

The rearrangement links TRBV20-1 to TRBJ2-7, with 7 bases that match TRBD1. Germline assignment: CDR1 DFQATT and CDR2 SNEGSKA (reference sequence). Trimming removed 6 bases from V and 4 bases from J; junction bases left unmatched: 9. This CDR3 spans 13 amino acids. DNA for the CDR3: TGCAGTGCAGTGGACAGGCGCGAATACGAGCAGTACTTC. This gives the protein CSAVDRREYEQYF.

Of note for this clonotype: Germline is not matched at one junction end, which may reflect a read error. The chain's CDR3 is CAIGEGFYGYTF. DNA of the CDR3: TGTGCCATCGGTGAGGGGTTCTATGGCTACACCTTC. The V call is TRBV10-3, the J call TRBJ1-2, with D perhaps TRBD1 (5 bases). Looked up from germline, CDR1 is ENHRY and CDR2 is SYGVKD. This CDR3 comprises 12 residues.

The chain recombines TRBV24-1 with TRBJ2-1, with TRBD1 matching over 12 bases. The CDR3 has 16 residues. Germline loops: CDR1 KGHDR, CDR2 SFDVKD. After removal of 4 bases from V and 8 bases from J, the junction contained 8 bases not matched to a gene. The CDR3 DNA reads TGTGCCACCAGTGAACCCCGGGACAGGGGGCAGGATGAGCAGTTCTTC. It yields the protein CATSEPRDRGQDEQFF.

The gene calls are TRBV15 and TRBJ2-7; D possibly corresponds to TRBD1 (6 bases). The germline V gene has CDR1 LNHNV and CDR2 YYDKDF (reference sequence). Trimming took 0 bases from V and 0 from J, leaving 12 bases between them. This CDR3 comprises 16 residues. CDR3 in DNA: TGTGCCACCAGCAGAGATCGGACAGCGGCCTCCTACGAGCAGTACTTC. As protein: CATSRDRTAASYEQYF.

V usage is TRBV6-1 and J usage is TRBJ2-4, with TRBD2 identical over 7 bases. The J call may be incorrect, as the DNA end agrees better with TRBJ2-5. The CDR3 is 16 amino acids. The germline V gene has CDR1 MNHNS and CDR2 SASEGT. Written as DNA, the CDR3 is TGTGCCAGCAGTCCGAACCAGGTCGGACTAGGGGAGACCCAGTACTTC. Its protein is CASSPNQVGLGETQYF.

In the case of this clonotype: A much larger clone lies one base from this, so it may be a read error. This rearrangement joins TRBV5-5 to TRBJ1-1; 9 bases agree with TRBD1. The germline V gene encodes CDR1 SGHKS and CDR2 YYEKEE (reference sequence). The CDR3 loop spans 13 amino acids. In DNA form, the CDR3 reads TGCGCCAGCAGCGGGGACAGGGCCACTGAAGCTTTCTTT. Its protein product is CASSGDRATEAFF.

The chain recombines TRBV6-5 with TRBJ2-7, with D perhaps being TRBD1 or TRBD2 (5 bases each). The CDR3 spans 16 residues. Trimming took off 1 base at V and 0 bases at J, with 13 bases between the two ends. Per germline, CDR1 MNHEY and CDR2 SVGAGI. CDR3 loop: CASSYYGTGSSYEQYF. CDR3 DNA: TGTGCCAGCAGTTACTACGGGACGGGGAGCTCCTACGAGCAGTACTTC.

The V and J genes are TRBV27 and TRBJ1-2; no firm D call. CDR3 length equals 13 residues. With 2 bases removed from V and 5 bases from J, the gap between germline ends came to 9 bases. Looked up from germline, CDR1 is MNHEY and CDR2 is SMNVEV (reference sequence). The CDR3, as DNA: TGTGCCAGCAGTTTAACAGCGGCATATGGCTACACCTTC. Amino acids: CASSLTAAYGYTF.

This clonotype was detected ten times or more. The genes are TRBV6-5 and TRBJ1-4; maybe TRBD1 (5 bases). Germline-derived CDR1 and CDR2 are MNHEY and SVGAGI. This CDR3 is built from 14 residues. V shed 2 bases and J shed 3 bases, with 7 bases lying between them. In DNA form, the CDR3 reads TGTGCCAGCAGTTACGGGGGTGCTAATGAAAAACTGTTTTTT. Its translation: CASSYGGANEKLFF.

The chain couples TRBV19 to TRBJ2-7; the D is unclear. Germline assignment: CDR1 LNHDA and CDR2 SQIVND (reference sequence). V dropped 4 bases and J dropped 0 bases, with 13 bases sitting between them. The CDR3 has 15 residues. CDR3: CASSTTATVSYEQYF. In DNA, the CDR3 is TGTGCCAGTAGTACCACAGCGACCGTCTCCTACGAGCAGTACTTC.

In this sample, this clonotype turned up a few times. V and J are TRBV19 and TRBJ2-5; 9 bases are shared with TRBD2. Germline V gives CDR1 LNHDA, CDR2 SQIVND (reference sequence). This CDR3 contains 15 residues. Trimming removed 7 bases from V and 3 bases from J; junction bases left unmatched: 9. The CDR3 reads CASTPTGTSKETQYF. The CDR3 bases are TGTGCCAGTACCCCGACCGGGACTAGCAAAGAGACCCAGTACTTC.

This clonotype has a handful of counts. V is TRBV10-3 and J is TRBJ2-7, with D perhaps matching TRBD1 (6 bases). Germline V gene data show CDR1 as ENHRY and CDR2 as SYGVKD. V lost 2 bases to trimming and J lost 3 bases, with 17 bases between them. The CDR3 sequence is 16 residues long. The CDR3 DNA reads TGTGCCATCAGTGAGGGGGGCGAGCTAAAGTACTACGAGCAGTACTTC. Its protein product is CAISEGGELKYYEQYF.

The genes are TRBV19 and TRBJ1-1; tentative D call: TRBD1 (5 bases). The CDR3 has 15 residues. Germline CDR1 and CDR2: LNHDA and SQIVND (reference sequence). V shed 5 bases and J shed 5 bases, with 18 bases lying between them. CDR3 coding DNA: TGTGCCAGTAGTGCAAGCCCGACAGTGAGAACTGAAGCTTTCTTT. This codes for CASSASPTVRTEAFF.

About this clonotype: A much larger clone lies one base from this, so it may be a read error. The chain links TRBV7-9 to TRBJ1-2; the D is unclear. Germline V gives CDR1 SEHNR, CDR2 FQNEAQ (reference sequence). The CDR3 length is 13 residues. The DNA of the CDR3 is TGTGCCAGCAGCTTAGGTTCGGCGGCTGGCTACATCTTC. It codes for CASSLGSAAGYIF.

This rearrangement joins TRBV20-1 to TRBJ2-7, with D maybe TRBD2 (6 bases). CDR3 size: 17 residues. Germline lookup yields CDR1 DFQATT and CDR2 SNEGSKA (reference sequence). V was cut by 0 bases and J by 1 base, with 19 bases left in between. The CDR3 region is CSARDRAWALASYEQYF. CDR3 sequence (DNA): TGCAGTGCTAGAGACCGAGCCTGGGCTCTAGCGTCCTACGAGCAGTACTTC.